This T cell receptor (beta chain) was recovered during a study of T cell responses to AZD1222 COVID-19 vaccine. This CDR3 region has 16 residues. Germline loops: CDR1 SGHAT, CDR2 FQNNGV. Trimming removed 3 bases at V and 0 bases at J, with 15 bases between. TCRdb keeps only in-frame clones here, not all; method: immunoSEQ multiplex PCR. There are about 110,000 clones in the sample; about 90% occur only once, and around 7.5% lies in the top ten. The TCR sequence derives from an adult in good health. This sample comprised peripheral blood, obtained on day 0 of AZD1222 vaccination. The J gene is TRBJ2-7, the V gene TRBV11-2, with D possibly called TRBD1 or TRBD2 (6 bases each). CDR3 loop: CASSLIPGGLSYEQYF. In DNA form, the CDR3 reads TGTGCCAGCAGCTTGATCCCCGGGGGCCTCTCCTACGAGCAGTACTTC.